This TCR beta chain was identified in a study of Ad26.COV2.S vaccination and SARS-CoV-2 variants. Germline V gene sequence: CDR1 SEHNR, CDR2 FQNEAQ (reference sequence). The CDR3 spans 17 residues. The J segment lost 3 bases and the V segment lost 3 bases, leaving 9 bases of the junction unmatched. Note on this clone: Its antigen is unidentified.

Treatment reported: 15 to 20 received Ad26.COV2.S at low or high dose, single or two shots; 5 received placebo; per-sample allocation not given. Samples came from day 63 after the first vaccine or placebo injection. Recruitment in Boston yielded a donor of adult age, 18-55 years. The administered vaccine (an Ad26 vector) expressed Wuhan-strain SARS-CoV-2 spike. Some clones are missing from TCRdb's copy, which holds only in-frame ones; the method was immunoSEQ multiplex PCR. The sample carries roughly 680,000 clones, roughly 90% recorded once. Study conclusions and caveats: Researchers reported similar non-spike TCR breadth in vaccine and placebo recipients.

The sample consisted of peripheral blood, taken in a trial of Ad26.COV2.S vaccine versus placebo. V usage is TRBV7-9 and J usage is TRBJ2-2; 8 positions agree with TRBD2. The clonotype comes from a person aged 18-65 years who received the Ad26.COV2.S COVID-19 vaccine or a placebo. The CDR3 sequence is CASSLGGLGIYTGELFF. CDR3 bases: TGTGCCAGCAGCTTGGGGGGACTAGGAATATACACCGGGGAGCTGTTTTTT.